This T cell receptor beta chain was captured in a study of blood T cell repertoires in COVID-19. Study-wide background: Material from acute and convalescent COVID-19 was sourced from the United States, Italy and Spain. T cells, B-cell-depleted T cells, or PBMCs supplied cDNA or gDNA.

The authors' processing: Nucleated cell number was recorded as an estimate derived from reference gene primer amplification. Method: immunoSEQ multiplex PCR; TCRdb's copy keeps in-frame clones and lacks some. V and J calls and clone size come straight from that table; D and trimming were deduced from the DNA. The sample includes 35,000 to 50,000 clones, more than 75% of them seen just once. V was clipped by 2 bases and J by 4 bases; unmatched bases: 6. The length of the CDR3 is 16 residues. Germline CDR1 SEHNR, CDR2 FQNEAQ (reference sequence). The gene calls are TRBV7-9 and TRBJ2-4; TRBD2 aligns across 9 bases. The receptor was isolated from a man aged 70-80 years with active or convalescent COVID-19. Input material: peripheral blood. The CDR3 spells CASSLLSGGLKNIQYF. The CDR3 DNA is TGTGCCAGCAGCTTATTGAGCGGGGGGCTTAAAAACATTCAGTACTTC.